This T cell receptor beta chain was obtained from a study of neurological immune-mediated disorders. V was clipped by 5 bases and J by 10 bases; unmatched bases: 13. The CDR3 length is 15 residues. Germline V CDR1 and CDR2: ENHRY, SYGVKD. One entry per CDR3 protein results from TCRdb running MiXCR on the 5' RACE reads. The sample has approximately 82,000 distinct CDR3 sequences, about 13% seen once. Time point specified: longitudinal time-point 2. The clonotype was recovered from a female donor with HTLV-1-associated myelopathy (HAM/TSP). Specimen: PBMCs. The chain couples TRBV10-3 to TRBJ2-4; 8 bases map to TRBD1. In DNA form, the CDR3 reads TGTGCCATCAGTAACCAACAGGGGGGATCAAAAATTCAGTACTTC. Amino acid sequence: CAISNQQGGSKIQYF.